Each of the 5 T cell receptor beta chains below was sequenced from the same sample in a study of regulatory T cells in long-lasting Graves disease. The time point was: persistent/refractory GD, antithyroid drugs over 5 years with positive TRAb. PBMC RNA served as the TCR library source. iRepertoire HTBI primers and Arm-PCR of CDR3 regions built TCR beta libraries. TCRdb recomputed calls from the multiplex PCR reads with MiXCR, one row per CDR3 protein. The sample lists some 450,000 distinct CDR3 sequences; around 22% were seen once. Sequences were derived from peripheral blood mononuclear cells (PBMCs), sampled when the disease was refractory, from a patient treated with antithyroid drugs. These receptors were obtained from a female donor with Graves disease.

The V call is TRBV30, the J call TRBJ1-1; 9 positions agree with TRBD1. Germline-derived CDR1 and CDR2 are GTSNPN and SVGIG (reference sequence). There are 13 residues in the CDR3. The ends lost 5 bases at V and 3 bases at J; junction bases unmatched: 4. The DNA of the CDR3 is TGTGCCTGGGGGGGACAGGGATACACTGAAGCTTTCTTT. It codes for CAWGGQGYTEAFF.

The gene calls are TRBV7-2 and TRBJ2-5, with 10 bases aligning to TRBD2. V trimming: 1 base; J trimming: 5 bases; junction bases outside the gene matches: 7. Germline CDR1 reads SGHTA; CDR2 reads FQGNSA. The CDR3 is 16 amino acids. CDR3 sequence: CASSLVLAGAWETQYF. The DNA of the CDR3 is TGTGCCAGCAGCTTAGTTCTAGCGGGAGCTTGGGAGACCCAGTACTTC.

This clonotype came up many times. This rearrangement joins TRBV12-3 or TRBV12-4 to TRBJ2-7, with 10 bases identical to TRBD1. This CDR3 is 14 amino acids long. V shed 9 bases and J 2 bases; nucleotides not matched to a gene: 7. For the CDR3, the DNA is TGTGCCAGTGCCCCCGGACAGGGGGCCTACGAGCAGTACTTC. Amino acids: CASAPGQGAYEQYF.

This clonotype was seen more than once but under ten times. J is TRBJ1-3 and V is TRBV12-3 or TRBV12-4; D gene uncertain. V lost 2 bases and J lost 7, with 21 bases in between. The CDR3 has 17 residues. The CDR3 bases are TGTGCCAGCAGTTTACCCCCCGACCTTTCGACCGGCAACACCATATATTTT. Translating it yields CASSLPPDLSTGNTIYF.

The V call is TRBV6-6, the J call TRBJ1-5; 10 bases are a match to TRBD1. Per germline, CDR1 MNHNY and CDR2 SVGAGI (reference sequence). The CDR3 consists of 15 residues. After removal of 0 bases from V and 5 bases from J, the junction contained 1 base not matched to a gene. The CDR3 reads CASSYSTGGHQPQHF. CDR3 nucleotide sequence: TGTGCCAGCAGTTACTCGACAGGGGGCCATCAGCCCCAGCATTTT.